This paragraph reports one T cell receptor (beta chain). Its target is unknown. A single base separates this from a much larger clone, so it may be a read error. Because the CDR3 is missing its conserved closing phenylalanine or tryptophan, this is likely a read error. The CDR3 totals 18 residues. V shed 7 bases, J shed 0 bases, and the junction held 8 bases outside the gene matches. Germline assignment: CDR1 SGHRS and CDR2 YFSETQ. Unique molecular identifiers were used in preparing the TCRbeta library. A single record per CDR3 protein comes from TCRdb applying MiXCR to the PCR reads. The sample has a few hundred thousand distinct CDR3 sequences; approximately 10% are singletons. The data were obtained in a study of T-cell reconstitution after alpha-beta-depleted transplantation in children. Notes on the study in general: Reportedly, roughly two months post-transplant, alpha-beta T cells arose from several hundred expanded graft clones. Most T-cell counts and diversity one year after the transplant came from T cells that were newly produced. Some patients owed their high day-60 TCRbeta diversity to surviving recipient T cells and thymic progenitors.

Sequenced material: peripheral blood, taken 180 days after TCRalphabeta/CD19-depleted stem cell transplant. V and J are TRBV5-1 and TRBJ2-6, with 12 bases matching TRBD2. This receptor was taken from a male patient aged 2-15 years who had a stem cell transplant for chronic granulomatous disease, so the T cells may come from the graft donor. The CDR3 spells CASGILAGGSSGANVLTS. The CDR3 DNA is TGCGCCAGCGGCATACTAGCGGGGGGTAGCTCTGGGGCCAACGTCCTGACTTCC.